This T cell receptor (beta chain) originates from a study of T cell changes during pregnancy in multiple sclerosis. CDR1 SEHNR and CDR2 FQNEAQ come from the germline V gene (reference sequence). Trimming took off 5 bases at V and 1 base at J, with 12 bases between the two ends. The CDR3 has 15 residues. The assay was immunoSEQ multiplex PCR, and TCRdb's table has in-frame clones only and misses some. Of 24,000 or so clones in the sample, about 89% were seen once. The material was CD8+ T cells from peripheral blood mononuclear cells, obtained in the first trimester of pregnancy. The chain recombines TRBV7-9 with TRBJ1-3, with D possibly TRBD1 on 6 matching bases. This sequence originates from a female donor in good health, enrolled as a control in a pregnancy study. The CDR3 DNA is TGTGCCAGCAGCCCCCGGGACATATCTGGAAACACCATATATTTT. As protein: CASSPRDISGNTIYF.